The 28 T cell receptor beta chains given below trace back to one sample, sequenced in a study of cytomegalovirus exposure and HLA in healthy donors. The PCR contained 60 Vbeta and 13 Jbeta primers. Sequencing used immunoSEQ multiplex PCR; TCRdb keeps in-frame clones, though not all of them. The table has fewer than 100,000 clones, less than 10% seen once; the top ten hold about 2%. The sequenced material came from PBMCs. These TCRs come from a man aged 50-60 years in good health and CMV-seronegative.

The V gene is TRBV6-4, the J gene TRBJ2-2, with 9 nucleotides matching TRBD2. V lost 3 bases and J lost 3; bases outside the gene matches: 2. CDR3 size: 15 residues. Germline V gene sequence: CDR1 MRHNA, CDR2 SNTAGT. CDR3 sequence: CASSERGGDTGELFF. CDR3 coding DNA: TGTGCCAGCAGTGAGCGGGGGGGCGACACCGGGGAGCTGTTTTTT.

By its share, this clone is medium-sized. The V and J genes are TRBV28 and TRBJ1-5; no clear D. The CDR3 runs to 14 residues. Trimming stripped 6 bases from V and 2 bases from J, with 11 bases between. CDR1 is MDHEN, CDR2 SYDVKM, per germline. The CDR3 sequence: CASSTGRGNQPQHF. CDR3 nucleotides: TGTGCCAGCAGCACTGGTCGGGGCAATCAGCCCCAGCATTTT. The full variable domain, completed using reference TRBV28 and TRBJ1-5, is DVKVTQSSRYLVKRTGEKVFLECVQDMDHENMFWYRQDPGLGLRLIYFSYDVKMKEKGDIPEGYSVSREKKERFSLILESASTNQTSMYLCASSTGRGNQPQHFGDGTRLSIL.

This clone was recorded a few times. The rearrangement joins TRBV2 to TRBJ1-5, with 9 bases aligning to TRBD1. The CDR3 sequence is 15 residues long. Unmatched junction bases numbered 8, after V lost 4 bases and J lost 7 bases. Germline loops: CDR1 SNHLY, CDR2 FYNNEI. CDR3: CASSGRDREEQPQHF. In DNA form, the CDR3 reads TGTGCCAGCAGTGGCCGGGACAGGGAGGAACAGCCCCAGCATTTT.

The CDR3 loop is CASSLDIGSSDTQYF. DNA of the CDR3: TGTGCCAGCAGTTTGGACATTGGTTCTTCAGATACGCAGTATTTT. The V call is TRBV6-4, the J call TRBJ2-3, with D possibly matching TRBD1 (5 bases). Germline V gene sequence: CDR1 MRHNA, CDR2 SNTAGT. The CDR3 extends over 15 amino acids. Trimming pared 5 bases from V and 4 bases from J, leaving 16 bases between.

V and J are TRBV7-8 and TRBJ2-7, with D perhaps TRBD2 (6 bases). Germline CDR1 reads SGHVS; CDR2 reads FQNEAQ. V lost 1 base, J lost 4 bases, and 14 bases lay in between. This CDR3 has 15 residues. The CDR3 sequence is CASSLGVAGKYEQYF. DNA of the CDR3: TGTGCCAGCAGCTTAGGGGTCGCGGGGAAATACGAGCAGTACTTC.

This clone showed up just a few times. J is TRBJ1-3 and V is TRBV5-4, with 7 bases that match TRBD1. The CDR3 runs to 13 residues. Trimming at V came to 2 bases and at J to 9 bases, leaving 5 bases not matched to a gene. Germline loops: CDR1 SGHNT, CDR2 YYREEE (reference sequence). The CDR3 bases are TGTGCCAGCAGCTTACAGGGGTCCGCCACCATATATTTT. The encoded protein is CASSLQGSATIYF.

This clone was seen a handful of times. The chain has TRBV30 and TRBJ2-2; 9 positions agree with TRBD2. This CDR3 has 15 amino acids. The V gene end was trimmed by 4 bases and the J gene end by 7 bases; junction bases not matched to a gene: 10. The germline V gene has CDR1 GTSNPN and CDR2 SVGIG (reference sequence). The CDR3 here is CAWMGSGRLSGELFF. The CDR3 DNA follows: TGTGCCTGGATGGGTAGCGGGAGATTGAGCGGGGAGCTGTTTTTT.

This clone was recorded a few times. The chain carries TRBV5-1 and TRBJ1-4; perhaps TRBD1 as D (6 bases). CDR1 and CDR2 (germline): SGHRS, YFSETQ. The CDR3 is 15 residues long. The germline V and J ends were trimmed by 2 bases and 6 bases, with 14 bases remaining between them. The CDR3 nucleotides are TGCGCCAGCAGCTTCGTTGGGGCAGGGGATGAAAAACTGTTTTTT. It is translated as CASSFVGAGDEKLFF.

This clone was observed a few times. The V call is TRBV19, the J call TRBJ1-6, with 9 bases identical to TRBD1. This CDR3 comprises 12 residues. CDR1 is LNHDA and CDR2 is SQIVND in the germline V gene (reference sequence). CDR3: CASGTGRSPLHF. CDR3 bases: TGTGCATCCGGGACAGGGCGGTCACCCCTCCACTTT.

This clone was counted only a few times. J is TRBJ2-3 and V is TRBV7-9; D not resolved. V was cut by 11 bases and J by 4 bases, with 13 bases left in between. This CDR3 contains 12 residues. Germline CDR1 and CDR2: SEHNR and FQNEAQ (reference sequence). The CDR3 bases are TGTGCCCTGAGAGCAGGTCCAGATACGCAGTATTTT. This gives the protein CALRAGPDTQYF.

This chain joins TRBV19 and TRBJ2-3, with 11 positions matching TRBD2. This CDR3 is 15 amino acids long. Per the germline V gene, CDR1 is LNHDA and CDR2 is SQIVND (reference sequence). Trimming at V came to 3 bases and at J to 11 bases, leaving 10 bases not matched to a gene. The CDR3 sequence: CASSIRLAGGYGQYF. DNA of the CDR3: TGTGCCAGTAGTATCCGCCTAGCGGGGGGATACGGGCAGTATTTT.

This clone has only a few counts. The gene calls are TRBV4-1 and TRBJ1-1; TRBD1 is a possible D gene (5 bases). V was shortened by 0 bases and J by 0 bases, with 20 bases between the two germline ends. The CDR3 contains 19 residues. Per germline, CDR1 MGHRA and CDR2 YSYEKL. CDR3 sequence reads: CASSQDIWGLRTMNTEAFF. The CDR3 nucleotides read TGCGCCAGCAGCCAAGATATATGGGGCCTCCGCACCATGAACACTGAAGCTTTCTTT.

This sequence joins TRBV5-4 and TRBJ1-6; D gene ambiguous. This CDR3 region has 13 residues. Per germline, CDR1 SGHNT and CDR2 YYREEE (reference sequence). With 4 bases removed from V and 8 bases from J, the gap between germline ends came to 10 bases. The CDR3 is CASSAGGDSPLHF. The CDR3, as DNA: TGTGCCAGCAGCGCCGGCGGGGATTCACCCCTCCACTTT.

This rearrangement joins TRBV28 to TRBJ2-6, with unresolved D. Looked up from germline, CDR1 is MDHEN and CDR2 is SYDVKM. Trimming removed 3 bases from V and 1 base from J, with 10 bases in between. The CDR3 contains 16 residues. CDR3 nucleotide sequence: TGTGCCAGCAGTTTTGGATGGGCTTCTGGGGCCAACGTCCTGACTTTC. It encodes CASSFGWASGANVLTF.

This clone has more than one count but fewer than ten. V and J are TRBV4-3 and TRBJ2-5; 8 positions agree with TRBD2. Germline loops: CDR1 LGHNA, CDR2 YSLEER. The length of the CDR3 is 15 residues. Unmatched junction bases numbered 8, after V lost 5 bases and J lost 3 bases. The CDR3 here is CASSLRLAREETQYF. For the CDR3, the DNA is TGCGCCAGCAGCTTGAGACTAGCGCGTGAAGAGACCCAGTACTTC.

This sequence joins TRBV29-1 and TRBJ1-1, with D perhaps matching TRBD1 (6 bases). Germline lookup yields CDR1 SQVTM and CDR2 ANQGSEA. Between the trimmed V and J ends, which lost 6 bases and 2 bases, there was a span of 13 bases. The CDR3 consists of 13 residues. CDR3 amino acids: CSVAKDSNTEAFF. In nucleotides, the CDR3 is TGCAGCGTCGCAAAGGACAGTAACACTGAAGCTTTCTTT.

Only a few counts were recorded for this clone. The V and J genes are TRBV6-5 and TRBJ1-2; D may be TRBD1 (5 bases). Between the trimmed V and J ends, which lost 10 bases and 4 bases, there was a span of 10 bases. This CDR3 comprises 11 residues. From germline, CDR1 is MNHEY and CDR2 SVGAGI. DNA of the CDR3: TGTGCCACCAGGACACTCTATGGCTACACCTTC. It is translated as CATRTLYGYTF.

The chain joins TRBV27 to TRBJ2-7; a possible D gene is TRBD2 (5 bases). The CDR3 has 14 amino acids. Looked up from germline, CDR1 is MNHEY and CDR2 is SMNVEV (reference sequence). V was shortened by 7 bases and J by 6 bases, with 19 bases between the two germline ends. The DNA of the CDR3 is TGTGCCAGCACCCCTACATGGCAGGAGGTCGAGCAGTACTTC. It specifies CASTPTWQEVEQYF.

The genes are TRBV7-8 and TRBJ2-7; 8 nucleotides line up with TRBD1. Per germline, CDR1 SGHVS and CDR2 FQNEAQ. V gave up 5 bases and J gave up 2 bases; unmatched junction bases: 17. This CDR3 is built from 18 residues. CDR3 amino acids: CASSPNPRDRWEPYEQYF. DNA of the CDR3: TGTGCCAGCAGCCCAAACCCCAGGGACAGGTGGGAACCCTACGAGCAGTACTTC.

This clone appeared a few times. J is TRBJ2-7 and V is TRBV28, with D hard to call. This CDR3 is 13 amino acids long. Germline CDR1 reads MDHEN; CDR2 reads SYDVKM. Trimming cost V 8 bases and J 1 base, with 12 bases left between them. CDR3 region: CASSVYRSYEQYF. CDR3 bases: TGTGCCAGCTCGGTCTATCGATCCTACGAGCAGTACTTC.

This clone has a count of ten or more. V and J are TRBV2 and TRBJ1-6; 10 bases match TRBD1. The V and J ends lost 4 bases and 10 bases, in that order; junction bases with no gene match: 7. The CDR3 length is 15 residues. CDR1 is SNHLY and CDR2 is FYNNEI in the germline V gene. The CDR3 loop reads CASSGPRDRGSPLHF. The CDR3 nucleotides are TGTGCCAGCAGTGGACCCCGGGACAGGGGATCACCCCTCCACTTT. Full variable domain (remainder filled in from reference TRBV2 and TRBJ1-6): EPEVTQTPSHQVTQMGQEVILRCVPISNHLYFYWYRQILGQKVEFLVSFYNNEISEKSEIFDDQFSVERPDGSNFTLKIRSTKLEDSAMYFCASSGPRDRGSPLHFGNGTRLTVT.

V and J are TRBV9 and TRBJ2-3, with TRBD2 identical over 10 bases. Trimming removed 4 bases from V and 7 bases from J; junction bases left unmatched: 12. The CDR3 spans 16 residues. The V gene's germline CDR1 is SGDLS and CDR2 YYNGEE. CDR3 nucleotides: TGTGCCAGCAGCCCAGGAGGCACTAGCGGGGTGCATACGCAGTATTTT. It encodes CASSPGGTSGVHTQYF.

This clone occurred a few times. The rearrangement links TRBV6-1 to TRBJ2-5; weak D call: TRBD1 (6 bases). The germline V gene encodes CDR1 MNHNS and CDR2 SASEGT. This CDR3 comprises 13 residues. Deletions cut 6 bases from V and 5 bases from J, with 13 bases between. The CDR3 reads CASRKQGPETQYF. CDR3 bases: TGTGCCAGCAGGAAACAGGGACCGGAGACCCAGTACTTC.

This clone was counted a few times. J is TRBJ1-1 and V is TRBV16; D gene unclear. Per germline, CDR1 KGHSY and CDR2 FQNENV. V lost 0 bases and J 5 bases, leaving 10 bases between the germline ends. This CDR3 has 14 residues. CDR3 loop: CASSQSPPRTEAFF. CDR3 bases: TGTGCCAGCAGCCAATCCCCACCTCGGACTGAAGCTTTCTTT.

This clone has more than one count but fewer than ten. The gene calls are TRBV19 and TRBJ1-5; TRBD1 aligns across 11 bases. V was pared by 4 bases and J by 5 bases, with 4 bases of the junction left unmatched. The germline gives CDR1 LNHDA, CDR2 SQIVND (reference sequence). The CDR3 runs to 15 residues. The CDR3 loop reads CASSNADRGHQPQHF. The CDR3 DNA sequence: TGTGCCAGTAGTAACGCGGACAGGGGGCATCAGCCCCAGCATTTT.

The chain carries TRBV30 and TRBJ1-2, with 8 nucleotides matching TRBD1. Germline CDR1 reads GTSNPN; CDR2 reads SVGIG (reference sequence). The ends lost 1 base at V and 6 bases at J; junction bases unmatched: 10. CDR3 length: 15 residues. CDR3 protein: CAWSASATGGDGYTF. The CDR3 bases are TGTGCCTGGAGTGCGTCCGCTACAGGGGGTGATGGCTACACCTTC.

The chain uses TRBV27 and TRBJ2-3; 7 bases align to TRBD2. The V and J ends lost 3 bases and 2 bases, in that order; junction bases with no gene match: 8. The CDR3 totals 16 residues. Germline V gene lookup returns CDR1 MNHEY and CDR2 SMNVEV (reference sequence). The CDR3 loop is CASSFAASGNTDTQYF. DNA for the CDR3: TGTGCCAGCAGTTTTGCCGCTAGCGGCAACACAGATACGCAGTATTTT.

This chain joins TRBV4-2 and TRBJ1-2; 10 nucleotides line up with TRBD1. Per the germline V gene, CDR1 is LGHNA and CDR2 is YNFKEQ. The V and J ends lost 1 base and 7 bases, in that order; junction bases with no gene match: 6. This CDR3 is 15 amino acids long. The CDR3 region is CASSQGETGGRGYTF. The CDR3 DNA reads TGTGCCAGCAGCCAAGGGGAGACAGGGGGCCGTGGCTACACCTTC.